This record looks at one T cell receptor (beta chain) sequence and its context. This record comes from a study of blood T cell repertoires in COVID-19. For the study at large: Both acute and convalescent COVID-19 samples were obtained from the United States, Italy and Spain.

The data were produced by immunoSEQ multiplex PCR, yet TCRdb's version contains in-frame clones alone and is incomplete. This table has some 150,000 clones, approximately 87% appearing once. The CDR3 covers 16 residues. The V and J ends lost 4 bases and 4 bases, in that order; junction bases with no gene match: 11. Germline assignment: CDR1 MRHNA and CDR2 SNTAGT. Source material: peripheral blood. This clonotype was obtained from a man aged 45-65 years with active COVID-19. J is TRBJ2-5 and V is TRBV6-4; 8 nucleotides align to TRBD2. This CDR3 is CASSARGGQTGETQYF. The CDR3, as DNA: TGTGCCAGCAGTGCCCGGGGGGGGCAAACCGGAGAGACCCAGTACTTC.